These 19 T cell receptor beta chains originate from one sample sequenced in a study of shared clonotypes between healthy human individuals. Method: immunoSEQ multiplex PCR; TCRdb's copy keeps in-frame clones and lacks some. This table has about 1 million clones, around 74% appearing once. Sequencing was done on a sample of memory CD4+ T cells sorted from blood. Subset reported: CD45RA-negative fraction. The receptors originated from a man younger than 35 in good health.

The rearrangement joins TRBV5-1 to TRBJ2-3; 14 nucleotides line up with TRBD2. The CDR3 runs to 16 residues. The J segment lost 5 bases and the V segment lost 2 bases, leaving 4 bases of the junction unmatched. Germline V gives CDR1 SGHRS, CDR2 YFSETQ. CDR3 loop: CASSFGLAGGVDTQYF. CDR3 coding DNA: TGCGCCAGCAGCTTCGGACTAGCGGGGGGCGTAGATACGCAGTATTTT.

This rearrangement joins TRBV28 to TRBJ1-5, with a weak D call TRBD1 (6 bases). The CDR3 has 17 amino acids. With 10 bases removed from V and 1 base from J, the gap between germline ends came to 23 bases. Per germline, CDR1 MDHEN and CDR2 SYDVKM. This chain's CDR3 is CATTRGGGGWSNQPQHF. CDR3 DNA: TGTGCCACTACCCGGGGAGGAGGGGGATGGAGCAATCAGCCCCAGCATTTT.

This chain joins TRBV19 and TRBJ2-2; possible D gene TRBD2, 5 bases. The germline V gene encodes CDR1 LNHDA and CDR2 SQIVND (reference sequence). This CDR3 has 15 residues. Trimming removed 5 bases at V and 0 bases at J, with 10 bases between. The CDR3 nucleotides read TGTGCCAGTAGTGCCAGGACTTCGAACACCGGGGAGCTGTTTTTT. Encoded protein: CASSARTSNTGELFF.

On this clone itself: Other DNA sequences in the same sample also yield this CDR3. The J gene is TRBJ2-6, the V gene TRBV19; D ambiguous. With 3 bases removed from V and 4 bases from J, the gap between germline ends came to 10 bases. The CDR3 loop spans 15 amino acids. The V gene's germline CDR1 is LNHDA and CDR2 SQIVND (reference sequence). The CDR3 spells CASSIDGSGANVLTF. For the CDR3, the DNA is TGTGCCAGTAGTATCGATGGCTCCGGGGCCAACGTCCTGACTTTC.

The chain links TRBV5-4 to TRBJ2-3; 8 bases are shared with TRBD2. The CDR3 is 16 residues long. Losses at the gene ends were 1 base for V and 6 bases for J; bases not matched to a gene: 10. Germline V gives CDR1 SGHNT, CDR2 YYREEE (reference sequence). Here the CDR3 reads CASSLLVAGTPDTQYF. The CDR3 DNA is TGTGCCAGCAGCTTGCTAGTAGCGGGGACCCCGGATACGCAGTATTTT.

The chain links TRBV19 to TRBJ2-2, with D unclear. The germline V and J ends were trimmed by 0 bases and 3 bases, with 5 bases remaining between them. The germline V gene encodes CDR1 LNHDA and CDR2 SQIVND (reference sequence). The CDR3 sequence is 14 residues long. The CDR3 coding sequence is TGTGCCAGTAGTATAGAACTTGACACCGGGGAGCTGTTTTTT. Translating gives CASSIELDTGELFF.

This clone was detected only a few times. The chain is built from TRBV10-2 and TRBJ1-1; possible D gene TRBD1, 6 bases. The CDR3 loop spans 13 amino acids. The V end was cut by 5 bases, the J end by 1 base, with 8 bases between. Germline V CDR1 and CDR2: WSHSY, SAAADI. The DNA of the CDR3 is TGCGCCAGCAGTATGGGACAGAACACTGAAGCTTTCTTT. This gives the protein CASSMGQNTEAFF.

This chain connects TRBV6-1 to TRBJ2-5, with TRBD2 identical over 14 bases. The CDR3 runs 17 residues. V gave up 4 bases and J gave up 0 bases; unmatched junction bases: 4. Germline V gene lookup returns CDR1 MNHNS and CDR2 SASEGT. The CDR3, as DNA: TGTGCCAGCAGTGGACTAGCGGGGGGGCTTTACCAAGAGACCCAGTACTTC. This encodes CASSGLAGGLYQETQYF.

As regards this clone: This CDR3 is also generated by other DNA sequences in the sample. J is TRBJ1-5 and V is TRBV7-2, with a tentative D call TRBD1 (6 bases). The CDR3 spans 14 residues. Germline loops: CDR1 SGHTA, CDR2 FQGNSA. Trimming took 5 bases from V and 2 from J, leaving 10 bases between them. The CDR3 coding sequence is TGTGCCAGCAGCCTCAACAGGGGCAATCAGCCCCAGCATTTT. Its translation is CASSLNRGNQPQHF.

In its sample, this clone was seen a few times. V gene TRBV20-1 combines with J gene TRBJ2-3; D perhaps matches TRBD1 (6 bases). With 6 bases removed from V and 7 bases from J, the gap between germline ends came to 11 bases. Germline V gene sequence: CDR1 DFQATT, CDR2 SNEGSKA (reference sequence). This CDR3 has 11 amino acids. The CDR3 bases are TGCAGTGCCGTAACAGGGAATACGCAGTATTTT. This translates into CSAVTGNTQYF.

This chain uses TRBV6-6 with TRBJ2-1, with 11 bases fitting TRBD1. The V segment lost 4 bases and the J segment 15 bases; nucleotides outside the gene matches: 8. The CDR3 length is 13 residues. Germline V CDR1 and CDR2: MNHNY, SVGAGI (reference sequence). The CDR3 region has the DNA TGTGCCAGCAGTTGGACAGGGGGCTCTCCTCCGTTCTTC. Protein product: CASSWTGGSPPFF.

CDR3 amino acids: CASSTADYYSNQPQHF. The CDR3, as DNA: TGTGCCAGTAGTACCGCAGACTACTATAGCAATCAGCCCCAGCATTTT. The chain recombines TRBV19 with TRBJ1-5; D is ambiguous. There are 16 residues in the CDR3. The V and J ends lost 4 bases and 0 bases respectively, with 13 bases between them. Germline V CDR1 and CDR2: LNHDA, SQIVND (reference sequence).

A few counts support this clone. The gene calls are TRBV10-1 and TRBJ1-4; the D is unclear. The CDR3 loop spans 13 amino acids. The germline V gene has CDR1 WNHNN and CDR2 SYGVQD (reference sequence). Trimming took 4 bases from V and 5 from J, leaving 8 bases between them. CDR3 DNA sequence: TGCGCCAGCAGTGCTCAGTTAAATGAAAAACTGTTTTTT. This translates into CASSAQLNEKLFF.

CDR3 sequence (DNA): TGTGCCAGCCGGTTAACGGGCGACGAGCAGTACTTC. It is translated as CASRLTGDEQYF. The J gene is TRBJ2-7, the V gene TRBV2; D call uncertain. Germline lookup yields CDR1 SNHLY and CDR2 FYNNEI. Trimming removed 8 bases from V and 5 bases from J, with 13 bases in between. There are 12 residues in the CDR3.

This chain uses TRBV11-3 with TRBJ2-6; no firm D call. Trimming removed 8 bases at V and 4 bases at J, with 9 bases between. Germline V lookup: CDR1 SGHNT, CDR2 YENEEA. The CDR3 runs 13 residues. CDR3 sequence (DNA): TGTGCCAGCTCGACCACAGGGGCCAACGTCCTGACTTTC. This codes for CASSTTGANVLTF. The whole variable domain, filled in from reference TRBV11-3 and TRBJ2-6, reads EAGVVQSPRYKIIEKKQPVAFWCNPISGHNTLYWYLQNLGQGPELLIRYENEEAVDDSQLPKDRFSAERLKGVDSTLKIQPAELGDSAVYLCASSTTGANVLTFGAGSRLTVL.

The V gene is TRBV27, the J gene TRBJ2-7, with D possibly TRBD2 on 7 matching bases. Looked up from germline, CDR1 is MNHEY and CDR2 is SMNVEV (reference sequence). The CDR3 is 15 residues long. The V and J ends lost 7 bases and 2 bases respectively, with 18 bases between them. This CDR3 is CASTPKGGGPYEQYF. CDR3 sequence (DNA): TGTGCCAGCACCCCCAAGGGGGGGGGCCCCTACGAGCAGTACTTC.

The rearrangement links TRBV11-2 to TRBJ2-7; D possibly corresponds to TRBD2 (5 bases). The CDR3 sequence is 15 residues long. Germline assignment: CDR1 SGHAT and CDR2 FQNNGV. Trimming left V 5 bases short and J 0 bases short, with 14 bases between. This CDR3 reads CASSPTGIPSYEQYF. CDR3 in DNA: TGTGCCAGCAGCCCCACGGGGATCCCCTCCTACGAGCAGTACTTC.

The sample holds one count of this clone. The rearrangement uses TRBV4-3 and TRBJ2-7; 7 bases fit TRBD1. V shed 4 bases and J 2 bases; nucleotides not matched to a gene: 8. Per germline, CDR1 LGHNA and CDR2 YSLEER. This CDR3 region has 15 residues. As DNA, the CDR3 is TGCGCCAGCAGCCGGGACAGCAATTATCCCTACGAGCAGTACTTC. It yields the protein CASSRDSNYPYEQYF.

On this clone itself: Other DNA sequences in this sample translate to the same CDR3. CDR3 DNA sequence: TGTGCCAGCAGACCGGGCGTTGCTAATGAAAAACTGTTTTTT. This encodes CASRPGVANEKLFF. This chain uses TRBV27 with TRBJ1-4, with no clear D. CDR1 and CDR2 from the germline V gene are MNHEY and SMNVEV (reference sequence). V dropped 6 bases and J dropped 3 bases, with 11 bases sitting between them. The CDR3 consists of 14 residues.